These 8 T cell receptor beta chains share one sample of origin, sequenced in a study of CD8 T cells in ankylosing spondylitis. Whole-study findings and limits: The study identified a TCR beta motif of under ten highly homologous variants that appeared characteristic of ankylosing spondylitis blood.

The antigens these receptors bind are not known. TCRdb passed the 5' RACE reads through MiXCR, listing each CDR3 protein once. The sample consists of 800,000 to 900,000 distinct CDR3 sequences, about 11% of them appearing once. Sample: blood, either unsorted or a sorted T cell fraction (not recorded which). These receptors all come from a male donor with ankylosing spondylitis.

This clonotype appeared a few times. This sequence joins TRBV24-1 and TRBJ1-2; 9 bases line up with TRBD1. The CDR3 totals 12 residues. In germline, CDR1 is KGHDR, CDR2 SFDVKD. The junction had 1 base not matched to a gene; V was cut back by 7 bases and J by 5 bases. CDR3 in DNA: TGTGCCACCAGGGGGACAGGGTATGGCTACACCTTC. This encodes CATRGTGYGYTF.

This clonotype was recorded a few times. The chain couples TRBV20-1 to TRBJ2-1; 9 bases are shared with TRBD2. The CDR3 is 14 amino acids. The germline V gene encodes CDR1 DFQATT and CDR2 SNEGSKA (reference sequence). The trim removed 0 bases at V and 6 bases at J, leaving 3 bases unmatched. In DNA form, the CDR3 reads TGCAGTGCTAGAGATCGGCGGGGGGGCAATGAGCAGTTCTTC. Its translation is CSARDRRGGNEQFF.

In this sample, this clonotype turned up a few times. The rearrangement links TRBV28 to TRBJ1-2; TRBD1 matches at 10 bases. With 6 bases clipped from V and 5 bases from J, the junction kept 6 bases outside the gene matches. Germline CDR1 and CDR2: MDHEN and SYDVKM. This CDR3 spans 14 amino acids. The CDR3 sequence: CASSRSDRGYGYTF. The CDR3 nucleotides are TGTGCCAGCAGCCGCTCGGACAGGGGGTATGGCTACACCTTC.

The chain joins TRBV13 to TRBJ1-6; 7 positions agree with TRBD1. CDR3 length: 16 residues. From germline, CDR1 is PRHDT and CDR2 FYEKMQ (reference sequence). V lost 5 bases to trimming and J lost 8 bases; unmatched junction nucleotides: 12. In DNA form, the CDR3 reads TGTGCCAGCAGCCCCTGGCAGGGCAGGGGGGATTCACCCCTCCACTTT. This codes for CASSPWQGRGDSPLHF.

CDR3 in amino acids: CASHKGTANYGYTF. The CDR3 DNA follows: TGCGCCAGCCACAAAGGGACAGCTAACTATGGCTACACCTTC. The J gene is TRBJ1-2, the V gene TRBV5-1; 7 bases are shared with TRBD1. This CDR3 spans 14 amino acids. The junction had 6 bases not matched to a gene; V was cut back by 7 bases and J by 0 bases. The germline V gene encodes CDR1 SGHRS and CDR2 YFSETQ.

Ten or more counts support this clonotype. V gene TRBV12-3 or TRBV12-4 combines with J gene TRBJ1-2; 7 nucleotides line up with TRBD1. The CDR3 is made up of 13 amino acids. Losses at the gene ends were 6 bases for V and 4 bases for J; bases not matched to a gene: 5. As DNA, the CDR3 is TGTGCCAGCAGCCCAGGGACAGTCTATGGCTACACCTTC. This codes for CASSPGTVYGYTF.

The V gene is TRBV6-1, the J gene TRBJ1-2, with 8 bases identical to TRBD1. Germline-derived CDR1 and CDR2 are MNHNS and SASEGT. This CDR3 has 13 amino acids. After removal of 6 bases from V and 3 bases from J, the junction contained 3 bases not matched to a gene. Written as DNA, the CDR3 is TGTGCCAGCAGCGAGGACAGGGACTATGGCTACACCTTC. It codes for CASSEDRDYGYTF.

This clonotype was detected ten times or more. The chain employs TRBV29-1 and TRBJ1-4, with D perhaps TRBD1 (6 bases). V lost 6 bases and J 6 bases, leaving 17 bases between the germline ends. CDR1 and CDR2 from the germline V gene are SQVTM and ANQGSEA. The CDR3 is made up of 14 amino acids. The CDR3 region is CSVYRGQGHEKLFF. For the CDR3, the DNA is TGCAGCGTGTACCGGGGGCAGGGACATGAAAAACTGTTTTTT.